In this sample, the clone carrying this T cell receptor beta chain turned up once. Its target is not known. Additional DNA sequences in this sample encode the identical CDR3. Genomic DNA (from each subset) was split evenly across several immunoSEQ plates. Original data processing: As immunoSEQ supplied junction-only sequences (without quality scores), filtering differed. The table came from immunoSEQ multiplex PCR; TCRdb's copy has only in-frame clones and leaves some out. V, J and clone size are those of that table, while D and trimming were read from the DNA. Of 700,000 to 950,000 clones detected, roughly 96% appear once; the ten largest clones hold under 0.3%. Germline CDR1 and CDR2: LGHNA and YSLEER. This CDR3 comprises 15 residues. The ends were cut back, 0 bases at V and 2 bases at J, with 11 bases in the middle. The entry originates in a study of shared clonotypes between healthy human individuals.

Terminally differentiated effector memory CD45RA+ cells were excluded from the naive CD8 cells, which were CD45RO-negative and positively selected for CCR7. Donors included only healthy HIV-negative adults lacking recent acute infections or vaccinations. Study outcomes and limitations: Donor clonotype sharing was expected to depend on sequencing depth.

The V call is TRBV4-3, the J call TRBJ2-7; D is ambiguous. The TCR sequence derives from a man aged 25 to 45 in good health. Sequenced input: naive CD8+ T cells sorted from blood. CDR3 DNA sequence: TGCGCCAGCAGCCAAGATAGCCCGGGCGCCTACGAGCAGTACTTC. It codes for CASSQDSPGAYEQYF.